Each of the 2 T cell receptor beta chains below was sequenced from the same sample in a study of CD8+ T cells in alopecia areata. Treatment indicated: oral pan-JAK inhibitor, 5-10 mg twice daily. cDNA serving as the sequencing template came from extracted, reverse transcribed RNA. The data were produced by immunoSEQ multiplex PCR, yet TCRdb's version contains in-frame clones alone and is incomplete. The data show 180,000 or so clones, approximately 49% seen once. The sequenced sample was CD8+ T cells sorted from blood, obtained between weeks 51 and 52, from a patient treated with tofacitinib. The receptor source for this set is a human donor with alopecia areata.

The CDR3 sequence: CATSSTSGGPTGELFF. DNA of the CDR3: TGTGCCACCAGCTCTACTAGCGGGGGACCCACCGGGGAGCTGTTTTTT. The chain carries TRBV15 and TRBJ2-2, with 11 bases fitting TRBD2. This CDR3 is built from 16 residues. Looked up from germline, CDR1 is LNHNV and CDR2 is YYDKDF (reference sequence). Trimming cost V 5 bases and J 4 bases; bases outside gene matches: 6.

The chain joins TRBV30 to TRBJ2-7; the D gene is possibly TRBD2 (7 bases). The germline gives CDR1 GTSNPN, CDR2 SVGIG (reference sequence). Trimming stripped 1 base from V and 7 bases from J, with 14 bases between. This CDR3 region has 13 residues. As DNA, the CDR3 is TGTGCCTGGAGTGGCCCCAAGGGGGGGGAGCAGTACTTC. Protein sequence: CAWSGPKGGEQYF.